This passage covers 20 T cell receptor beta chains from one sample sequenced in a study of beta chain features in type 1 diabetes. The study's findings and limits: Moderately but significantly shorter TCRB CDR3s were found in Type 1 diabetes patients in all four CD4+ subsets.

All of the isolated RNA was reverse transcribed, so expressed TCRB transcripts were sequenced. The protocol was immunoSEQ multiplex PCR, while the TCRdb copy is restricted to in-frame clones and leaves out a portion. The sample has about 370,000 clones, 9.5% to 10% seen once. Their specific antigens are unknown. Sequenced material: central memory CD4+ T cells from blood. The receptors derive from a man under 40 with type 1 diabetes.

The J gene is TRBJ2-5, the V gene TRBV5-1, with 8 bases aligning to TRBD1. Trimming took 0 bases from V and 1 from J; bases not matched to a gene: 2. This CDR3 is 15 amino acids long. Germline V lookup: CDR1 SGHRS, CDR2 YFSETQ. CDR3 region: CASSLGTGLQETQYF. As DNA, the CDR3 is TGCGCCAGCAGCTTGGGGACAGGGCTCCAAGAGACCCAGTACTTC.

In its sample, this clone was seen many times. V gene TRBV5-6 combines with J gene TRBJ2-3, with 7 bases aligning to TRBD2. The CDR3 contains 12 residues. Germline CDR1 reads SGHDT; CDR2 reads YYEEEE. V dropped 4 bases and J dropped 5; count of bases not matched to a gene: 1. CDR3 sequence reads: CASSAGVDTQYF. Written as DNA, the CDR3 is TGTGCCAGCAGCGCGGGAGTAGATACGCAGTATTTT.

The chain links TRBV6-5 to TRBJ1-3; D unresolved. With 2 bases removed from V and 0 bases from J, the gap between germline ends came to 8 bases. Germline values: CDR1 MNHEY, CDR2 SVGAGI. The CDR3 sequence is 15 residues long. The CDR3: CASSYGTISGNTIYF. CDR3 DNA sequence: TGTGCCAGCAGTTACGGAACCATCTCTGGAAACACCATATATTTT.

This clone was seen more than once but under ten times. V usage is TRBV5-1 and J usage is TRBJ2-1; no reliable D call. V lost 2 bases, J lost 10 bases, and 13 bases lay in between. In germline, CDR1 is SGHRS, CDR2 YFSETQ. This CDR3 spans 13 amino acids. Here the CDR3 reads CASSLGDTREQFF. The CDR3 nucleotides read TGCGCCAGCAGCTTAGGAGACACCAGGGAGCAGTTCTTC.

The chain links TRBV7-9 to TRBJ2-1; D remains unclear. Between the trimmed V and J ends, which lost 0 bases and 8 bases, there was a span of 17 bases. The germline CDR1 and CDR2 sequences are SEHNR and FQNEAQ (reference sequence). The CDR3 length is 16 residues. CDR3 sequence reads: CASSLARPFKADEQFF. The CDR3 DNA follows: TGTGCCAGCAGCTTAGCGCGGCCGTTTAAGGCGGATGAGCAGTTCTTC.

This sequence joins TRBV28 and TRBJ1-2; 7 bases align to TRBD1. Germline CDR1 is MDHEN and CDR2 is SYDVKM. The CDR3 is 14 amino acids. Trimming removed 6 bases from V and 5 bases from J; junction bases left unmatched: 9. The CDR3 is CASSPSGGAYGYTF. CDR3 DNA sequence: TGTGCCAGCAGCCCTTCAGGGGGGGCTTATGGCTACACCTTC.

This clone was seen many times. The chain links TRBV27 to TRBJ1-2; D is unclear. V lost 6 bases and J 5 bases, leaving 19 bases between the germline ends. Germline-derived CDR1 and CDR2 are MNHEY and SMNVEV (reference sequence). The CDR3 covers 15 residues. The CDR3 nucleotides are TGTGCCAGCAGCCCGTCTCAGTCCTTGGGGTATGGCTACACCTTC. It translates to CASSPSQSLGYGYTF.

This clone appeared a few times. The rearrangement uses TRBV7-2 and TRBJ2-1; D might be TRBD2 (6 bases). The CDR3 has 16 residues. Germline V gives CDR1 SGHTA, CDR2 FQGNSA. V shed 1 base and J shed 2 bases, with 12 bases lying between them. CDR3 sequence: CASSLGGGSAYNEQFF. CDR3 DNA: TGTGCCAGCAGCTTAGGTGGGGGGAGCGCCTACAATGAGCAGTTCTTC. The full variable domain, rest sourced from reference TRBV7-2 and TRBJ2-1, is GAGVSQSPSNKVTEKGKDVELRCDPISGHTALYWYRQSLGQGLEFLIYFQGNSAPDKSGLPSDRFSAERTGGSVSTLTIQRTQQEDSAVYLCASSLGGGSAYNEQFFGPGTRLTVL.

This clone was seen a few times. The CDR3 sequence is CASSAQGGDTQYF. CDR3 coding DNA: TGTGCCAGCAGCGCCCAAGGGGGAGATACGCAGTATTTT. The V and J genes are TRBV5-4 and TRBJ2-3; D might be TRBD1 (6 bases). Per germline, CDR1 SGHNT and CDR2 YYREEE (reference sequence). The germline V and J ends were trimmed by 4 bases and 5 bases, with 11 bases remaining between them. The CDR3 totals 13 residues.

The gene calls are TRBV5-4 and TRBJ1-1; D possibly corresponds to TRBD1 (6 bases). CDR3 length equals 15 residues. V was shortened by 0 bases and J by 0 bases, with 9 bases between the two germline ends. Germline loops: CDR1 SGHNT, CDR2 YYREEE (reference sequence). The CDR3 here is CASSLEAGVNTEAFF. CDR3 DNA sequence: TGTGCCAGCAGCTTGGAGGCAGGGGTGAACACTGAAGCTTTCTTT.

The gene calls are TRBV13 and TRBJ1-5; D possibly corresponds to TRBD1 (6 bases). CDR3 length: 15 residues. Germline V gene lookup returns CDR1 PRHDT and CDR2 FYEKMQ (reference sequence). V lost 5 bases and J 3 bases, leaving 14 bases between the germline ends. CDR3 sequence reads: CASSSTGSSNQPQHF. CDR3 DNA sequence: TGTGCCAGCAGCAGTACAGGGTCGTCCAATCAGCCCCAGCATTTT.

This clone was seen at least ten times. The rearrangement joins TRBV28 to TRBJ2-1, with D perhaps being TRBD1 or TRBD2 (5 bases each). Trimming pared 11 bases from V and 2 bases from J, leaving 16 bases between. In germline, CDR1 is MDHEN, CDR2 SYDVKM. The CDR3 loop spans 14 amino acids. This chain's CDR3 is CAAGAATAYNEQFF. The CDR3 coding sequence is TGTGCCGCCGGGGCTGCCACTGCCTACAATGAGCAGTTCTTC.

The J gene is TRBJ2-7, the V gene TRBV9; D may match TRBD1 or TRBD2 (5 bases each). Germline CDR1 and CDR2: SGDLS and YYNGEE. The length of the CDR3 is 14 residues. V shed 5 bases and J shed 5 bases, with 17 bases lying between them. CDR3 nucleotide sequence: TGTGCCAGCAGAGCAGAGGGGAGAGGAGACGAGCAGTACTTC. This translates into CASRAEGRGDEQYF.

The chain carries TRBV28 and TRBJ1-1, with D hard to call. Trimming pared 6 bases from V and 1 base from J, leaving 9 bases between. The V gene's germline CDR1 is MDHEN and CDR2 SYDVKM. CDR3 length equals 13 residues. CDR3 protein: CASRRVSNTEAFF. CDR3 coding DNA: TGTGCCAGCAGAAGGGTCTCGAACACTGAAGCTTTCTTT.

The chain couples TRBV5-4 to TRBJ1-2, with D tentatively TRBD1 (5 bases). V lost 4 bases, J lost 7 bases, and 11 bases lay in between. Germline lookup yields CDR1 SGHNT and CDR2 YYREEE (reference sequence). The CDR3 runs 12 residues. Here the CDR3 reads CASSPTDGGYTF. The CDR3 coding sequence is TGTGCCAGCAGCCCGACAGACGGTGGCTACACCTTC.

This clone was detected only a few times. The V gene is TRBV7-9, the J gene TRBJ2-3; the D is unclear. This CDR3 comprises 15 residues. V was cut by 3 bases and J by 0 bases, with 10 bases left in between. Germline CDR1 SEHNR, CDR2 FQNEAQ (reference sequence). CDR3 loop: CASSFFGESTDTQYF. The CDR3 DNA is TGTGCCAGCAGCTTCTTTGGCGAGAGCACAGATACGCAGTATTTT.

This clone was detected a few times. The chain joins TRBV5-4 to TRBJ2-1, with a possible D match to TRBD2 (5 bases). CDR1 SGHNT and CDR2 YYREEE come from the germline V gene (reference sequence). Trimming removed 2 bases at V and 2 bases at J, with 8 bases between. The CDR3 runs to 14 residues. The CDR3 spells CASSFTGAYNEQFF. The CDR3 DNA follows: TGTGCCAGCAGCTTTACCGGGGCCTACAATGAGCAGTTCTTC.

The chain joins TRBV5-1 to TRBJ2-3, with 9 bases fitting TRBD1. The length of the CDR3 is 15 residues. V shed 6 bases and J 7 bases; nucleotides not matched to a gene: 12. The germline V gene has CDR1 SGHRS and CDR2 YFSETQ. The CDR3 region is CASTPPQQGANTQYF. DNA of the CDR3: TGCGCCAGCACCCCGCCCCAACAGGGGGCTAATACGCAGTATTTT.

This clone turned up a few times. The chain joins TRBV5-6 to TRBJ2-2, with D possibly TRBD2 on 6 matching bases. This CDR3 region has 16 residues. The ends were cut back, 0 bases at V and 2 bases at J, with 11 bases in the middle. Germline V gene lookup returns CDR1 SGHDT and CDR2 YYEEEE. The CDR3 DNA reads as TGTGCCAGCAGCTTGGTTTGGGGGGTCAACACCGGGGAGCTGTTTTTT. Its protein product is CASSLVWGVNTGELFF.

In this sample, this clone turned up a few times. The rearrangement uses TRBV5-1 and TRBJ1-2; the match to TRBD1 covers 12 bases. Losses at the gene ends were 3 bases for V and 4 bases for J; bases not matched to a gene: 1. There are 14 residues in the CDR3. Germline V CDR1 and CDR2: SGHRS, YFSETQ. DNA for the CDR3: TGCGCCAGCAGCTGGGGACAGGGGGCCTATGGCTACACCTTC. Its protein is CASSWGQGAYGYTF. Looking up the rest from reference TRBV5-1 and TRBJ1-2 gives the full variable domain: KAGVTQTPRYLIKTRGQQVTLSCSPISGHRSVSWYQQTPGQGLQFLFEYFSETQRNKGNFPGRFSGRQFSNSRSEMNVSTLELGDSALYLCASSWGQGAYGYTFGSGTRLTVV.